The 3 T cell receptor beta chains below all came from one sample that was sequenced in a study of T-cell memory formation after mild COVID-19. TCRdb re-derived calls from the 5' RACE reads in MiXCR, one entry per CDR3 protein. This table has around 250,000 distinct CDR3 sequences, 15% appearing once. Sample: PBMCs or a T cell subset sorted from them (not recorded which). Receptors were obtained from an adult woman who had mild COVID-19 (a few samples of this study predate the infection). Cell type and time point are not known.

This clonotype was counted at least ten times. The chain employs TRBV29-1 and TRBJ2-3; tentative D call: TRBD1 (5 bases). This CDR3 has 14 amino acids. Trimming cost V 6 bases and J 2 bases, with 15 bases left between them. Germline V lookup: CDR1 SQVTM, CDR2 ANQGSEA. CDR3 nucleotide sequence: TGCAGCGTGGCCGGACATAGTAACACAGATACGCAGTATTTT. It specifies CSVAGHSNTDTQYF.

The V gene is TRBV7-8, the J gene TRBJ2-1; TRBD2 agrees at 11 bases. The V gene's germline CDR1 is SGHVS and CDR2 FQNEAQ. Trimming at V came to 5 bases and at J to 4 bases, leaving 1 base not matched to a gene. The CDR3 covers 14 residues. The CDR3 loop is CASSPSGGYNEQFF. CDR3 nucleotides: TGTGCCAGCAGCCCTAGCGGGGGGTACAATGAGCAGTTCTTC.

There are a few counts of this clonotype. The chain is built from TRBV3-1 and TRBJ1-1; TRBD1 is a possible D gene (6 bases). The CDR3 has 15 amino acids. With 0 bases removed from V and 1 base from J, the gap between germline ends came to 9 bases. Germline V gives CDR1 LGHDT, CDR2 YNNKEL (reference sequence). DNA of the CDR3: TGTGCCAGCAGCCAAGACAGGGGCAGGAACACTGAAGCTTTCTTT. Its protein product is CASSQDRGRNTEAFF.